This TCR beta chain was found in a study of T cell responses to AZD1222 COVID-19 vaccine. Repertoires were generated with immunoSEQ multiplex PCR, while TCRdb's copy carries only in-frame clones and drops some. The sample contains around 70,000 clones, about nine tenths of which appear only once. The CDR3 is made up of 15 amino acids. Germline V gives CDR1 SGHRS, CDR2 YFSETQ. The ends lost 2 bases at V and 3 bases at J; junction bases unmatched: 7. Overall study results and limits: Along spike, vaccine-associated CD4 TCRs were found throughout, with dominance at 160-218 and 743-854. Targeting of unmutated variant regions was reportedly seen in nearly half of spike-specific TCRs.

This clone has just a few counts. Antigen specificity is unknown. This specimen consisted of peripheral blood, obtained on day 0 of AZD1222 vaccination. The sequence was obtained from an adult in good health. The J gene is TRBJ2-7, the V gene TRBV5-1; TRBD2 matches at 8 bases. The CDR3 DNA sequence: TGCGCCAGCAGCTTCTCAGCGGGAGTTGGCTACGAGCAGTACTTC. Translation: CASSFSAGVGYEQYF.